The 30 T cell receptor beta chains below all came from one sample that was sequenced in a study of blood T cells in healthy people across ages. Alongside a J-beta primer mix, a sample-barcoded 5' primer served in a second PCR lasting roughly 6 to 11 cycles. TCRdb reprocessed the 5' RACE reads via MiXCR and lists one record per CDR3 protein. Among around 1,000,000 distinct CDR3 sequences, approximately 38% were seen once, and the ten largest hold about 12%. Sequencing was performed on blood. These receptors all come from a man aged 18 to 35 in good health.

This rearrangement joins TRBV4-3 to TRBJ1-1, with 7 nucleotides matching TRBD1. There are 15 residues in the CDR3. Germline V gives CDR1 LGHNA, CDR2 YSLEER. Trimming took 1 base from V and 7 from J; bases not matched to a gene: 9. This CDR3 reads CASSQATRRDSEAFF. DNA of the CDR3: TGCGCCAGCAGCCAAGCGACTCGGAGGGACAGTGAAGCTTTCTTT.

This clonotype appeared a few times. V and J are TRBV12-3 or TRBV12-4 and TRBJ2-1; D is perhaps TRBD2 (6 bases). The ends were cut back, 7 bases at V and 2 bases at J, with 9 bases in the middle. This CDR3 is built from 13 residues. In DNA, the CDR3 is TGTGCCAGCAAGCCGGGGGCCTACAATGAGCAGTTCTTC. It translates to CASKPGAYNEQFF.

This clonotype was observed a few times. The CDR3 loop is CASKRDLYNEQFF. CDR3 DNA sequence: TGTGCCAGCAAGCGGGACCTCTACAATGAGCAGTTCTTC. The V call is TRBV6-5, the J call TRBJ2-1, with 7 bases fitting TRBD2. V lost 7 bases, J lost 3 bases, and 3 bases stayed unmatched. The CDR3 contains 13 residues. CDR1 and CDR2 (germline): MNHEY, SVGAGI.

The chain is built from TRBV15 and TRBJ1-4; no clear D gene. Trimming left V 4 bases short and J 13 bases short, with 13 bases between. This CDR3 is built from 12 residues. Germline V gives CDR1 LNHNV, CDR2 YYDKDF (reference sequence). DNA for the CDR3: TGTGCCACCAGCAATCCCTTTGGGGTACTGTTTTTT. As protein: CATSNPFGVLFF. The entire variable domain, with the rest obtained from reference TRBV15 and TRBJ1-4, is as follows: DAMVIQNPRYQVTQFGKPVTLSCSQTLNHNVMYWYQQKSSQAPKLLFHYYDKDFNNEADTPDNFQSRRPNTSFCFLDIRSPGLGDTAMYLCATSNPFGVLFFGSGTQLSVL.

This clonotype was picked up a small number of times. CDR3 residues: CASRETGIGTEAFF. The CDR3 nucleotides read TGTGCCAGCAGAGAGACAGGGATCGGGACTGAAGCTTTCTTT. The gene calls are TRBV25-1 and TRBJ1-1, with TRBD1 matching over 7 bases. The CDR3 loop spans 14 amino acids. Germline V gives CDR1 MGHDK, CDR2 SYGVNS. V dropped 6 bases and J dropped 5; count of bases not matched to a gene: 9.

This chain connects TRBV12-3 or TRBV12-4 to TRBJ1-5; TRBD1 aligns across 11 bases. J lost 6 bases, V lost 5 bases, and 6 bases had no gene match. There are 15 residues in the CDR3. The CDR3 is CASSLRDRGFQPQHF. CDR3 coding DNA: TGTGCCAGCAGTCTAAGGGACAGGGGGTTTCAGCCCCAGCATTTT.

V usage is TRBV10-3 and J usage is TRBJ2-3; TRBD2 matches at 7 bases. Trimming removed 8 bases from V and 1 base from J; junction bases left unmatched: 12. This CDR3 spans 16 amino acids. Germline CDR1 is ENHRY and CDR2 is SYGVKD. CDR3 protein: CAIGGLLSGGTDTQYF. As DNA, the CDR3 is TGTGCCATCGGTGGACTGTTAAGCGGGGGCACAGATACGCAGTATTTT.

V usage is TRBV20-1 and J usage is TRBJ1-3; 9 nucleotides match TRBD1. The CDR3 length is 14 residues. Germline CDR1 and CDR2: DFQATT and SNEGSKA (reference sequence). The trim removed 4 bases at V and 3 bases at J, leaving 4 bases unmatched. In DNA, the CDR3 is TGCAGTGCTAAGGGACAGGGTTTTGGAAACACCATATATTTT. It specifies CSAKGQGFGNTIYF.

Notes on this clonotype: A much larger clone sits a single nucleotide away, making a read error possible. This sequence joins TRBV20-1 and TRBJ2-5; D perhaps matches TRBD2 (6 bases). The V gene lost 5 bases and the J gene lost 5 bases, with 27 bases spanning the gap. The CDR3 has 17 amino acids. CDR1 and CDR2 (germline): DFQATT, SNEGSKA (reference sequence). The CDR3 is CSAPRASERYPEETQYF. In DNA form, the CDR3 reads TGCAGTGCTCCCAGGGCTAGCGAAAGATACCCGGAGGAGACCCAGTACTTC.

The chain links TRBV15 to TRBJ2-5, with D perhaps TRBD1 (6 bases). The CDR3 runs 15 residues. V gave up 4 bases and J gave up 0 bases, with 12 bases separating them. From germline, CDR1 is LNHNV and CDR2 YYDKDF (reference sequence). DNA for the CDR3: TGTGCCACCAGCACCGGGACACCGTACCAAGAGACCCAGTACTTC. This codes for CATSTGTPYQETQYF.

This sequence joins TRBV20-1 and TRBJ2-3; TRBD2 agrees at 11 bases. The V and J ends lost 5 bases and 7 bases, in that order; junction bases with no gene match: 14. CDR3 length: 16 amino acids. Germline loops: CDR1 DFQATT, CDR2 SNEGSKA (reference sequence). The DNA of the CDR3 is TGCAGTGCTTCTAGTCCGACTAGCGGGGACACCTATACGCAGTATTTT. Translated, it gives CSASSPTSGDTYTQYF.

The chain links TRBV27 to TRBJ1-1; 8 bases align to TRBD1. The germline CDR1 and CDR2 sequences are MNHEY and SMNVEV (reference sequence). The CDR3 length is 18 residues. V lost 5 bases to trimming and J lost 1 base; unmatched junction nucleotides: 15. The CDR3 bases are TGTGCCAGCAGTCCAGGGACAGGTTCCCCCTTTTGGAACACTGAAGCTTTCTTT. This gives the protein CASSPGTGSPFWNTEAFF.

The rearrangement links TRBV21-1 to TRBJ1-5. TRBV21-1 is a recognized pseudogene. CDR3 length: 16 amino acids. CDR3 bases: TGTGCCAGCAGCAGAAGACCAGCCAGAGCCAATCAGCCCCAGCATTTT. It specifies CASSRRPARANQPQHF.

This clonotype was seen a few times. One end of the junction fails to match germline, which may point to a read error. The J gene is TRBJ1-1, the V gene TRBV7-2, with a weak D call TRBD1 (5 bases). The germline V gene has CDR1 SGHTA and CDR2 FQGNSA. The CDR3 is 16 residues long. The CDR3, as DNA: TGTGCTAGCAGCTTAGCGCTTAGGGGCATGGGCACTGAAGCTTTCTTT. Translating gives CASSLALRGMGTEAFF.

V is TRBV7-2 and J is TRBJ2-5; D unclear. The CDR3 is made up of 15 amino acids. The V and J ends lost 1 base and 3 bases respectively, with 12 bases between them. CDR1 is SGHTA and CDR2 is FQGNSA in the germline V gene. CDR3 nucleotide sequence: TGTGCCAGCAGCTTAGACTGGGAAAATAAAGAGACCCAGTACTTC. It is translated as CASSLDWENKETQYF.

This clonotype was seen a handful of times. J is TRBJ1-1 and V is TRBV29-1; 9 nucleotides align to TRBD1. The ends lost 7 bases at V and 0 bases at J; junction bases unmatched: 6. This CDR3 has 14 residues. CDR1 SQVTM and CDR2 ANQGSEA come from the germline V gene. The DNA for the CDR3 is TGCAGCGCTGTACAGGGGGCTTTGAACACTGAAGCTTTCTTT. This encodes CSAVQGALNTEAFF.

The V gene is TRBV12-3 or TRBV12-4, the J gene TRBJ2-1; a possible D gene is TRBD1 (6 bases). The CDR3 covers 13 residues. With 7 bases removed from V and 5 bases from J, the gap between germline ends came to 12 bases. The CDR3 DNA sequence: TGTGCCAGCACCGCCGGGACACACAATGAGCAGTTCTTC. The encoded protein is CASTAGTHNEQFF.

This chain uses TRBV20-1 with TRBJ2-3; maybe TRBD2 (5 bases). Trimming cost V 6 bases and J 2 bases, with 21 bases left between them. The V gene's germline CDR1 is DFQATT and CDR2 SNEGSKA (reference sequence). There are 16 residues in the CDR3. CDR3 DNA: TGCAGTGCCCTAACCCTCGACTACCGCGCCACAGATACGCAGTATTTT. Its translation: CSALTLDYRATDTQYF.

The J gene is TRBJ1-3, the V gene TRBV5-1; D is undetermined. This CDR3 comprises 14 residues. Germline CDR1 and CDR2: SGHRS and YFSETQ. V was trimmed by 6 bases and J by 0 bases, leaving 10 bases between them. This CDR3 is CASTDGSSGNTIYF. In DNA, the CDR3 is TGCGCCAGCACCGACGGGAGCTCTGGAAACACCATATATTTT.

V and J are TRBV6-2 or TRBV6-3 and TRBJ2-7; perhaps TRBD2 as D (6 bases). This CDR3 contains 15 residues. Per the germline V gene, CDR1 is MNHEY and CDR2 is SVGEGT. Trimming took off 7 bases at V and 7 bases at J, with 23 bases between the two ends. DNA for the CDR3: TGTGCCAGCACCTCGGGGGTAGGCTCCTACAATGAGCAGTACTTC. Protein product: CASTSGVGSYNEQYF.

The chain joins TRBV29-1 to TRBJ2-2, with 9 bases lining up with TRBD1. J lost 2 bases, V lost 6 bases, and 7 bases had no gene match. The CDR3 loop spans 15 amino acids. Per the germline V gene, CDR1 is SQVTM and CDR2 is ANQGSEA. In DNA form, the CDR3 reads TGCAGCGTGGGACAGGGCGGGCTCAACACCGGGGAGCTGTTTTTT. The encoded protein is CSVGQGGLNTGELFF.

As for this clonotype: Possible read error: a much larger clone is one base away. The rearrangement joins TRBV24-1 to TRBJ2-3, with D unclear. The CDR3 contains 13 residues. Germline values: CDR1 KGHDR, CDR2 SFDVKD. Trimming took 4 bases from V and 0 from J, leaving 4 bases between them. The CDR3 DNA is TGTGCCACCAGTGACTCCAGCACAGATACGCAGTATTTT. This encodes CATSDSSTDTQYF.

This chain joins TRBV7-9 and TRBJ1-4; D possibly corresponds to TRBD1 (6 bases). Germline CDR1 reads SEHNR; CDR2 reads FQNEAQ (reference sequence). Trimming left V 7 bases short and J 5 bases short, with 11 bases between. There are 13 residues in the CDR3. DNA of the CDR3: TGTGCCAGCAACAATACAGGGAATGAAAAACTGTTTTTT. The encoded protein is CASNNTGNEKLFF.

This chain uses TRBV10-2 with TRBJ2-1, with D perhaps matching TRBD2 (6 bases). CDR1 and CDR2 from the germline V gene are WSHSY and SAAADI. The V and J ends lost 0 bases and 0 bases respectively, with 9 bases between them. This CDR3 has 16 residues. The chain's CDR3 is CASSESGLYSYNEQFF. In DNA form, the CDR3 reads TGCGCCAGCAGTGAGTCGGGACTCTACTCCTACAATGAGCAGTTCTTC.

At least ten counts were recorded for this clonotype. The chain is built from TRBV9 and TRBJ1-2, with TRBD1 as a possible D gene (5 bases). Per the germline V gene, CDR1 is SGDLS and CDR2 is YYNGEE. This CDR3 comprises 15 residues. Trimming cost V 1 base and J 0 bases, with 10 bases left between them. This CDR3 is CASSVSDTANYGYTF. In nucleotides, the CDR3 is TGTGCCAGCAGCGTATCGGACACAGCTAACTATGGCTACACCTTC.

This clonotype was counted ten times or more. The chain carries TRBV14 and TRBJ1-2, with TRBD1 matching over 7 bases. This CDR3 has 13 residues. Per the germline V gene, CDR1 is SGHDN and CDR2 is FVKESK. The V gene end was trimmed by 5 bases and the J gene end by 4 bases; junction bases not matched to a gene: 4. CDR3 in DNA: TGTGCCAGCAGCTTTGACAGGGTCTATGGCTACACCTTC. This codes for CASSFDRVYGYTF.

This clonotype was observed a single time. This may come from a read error, since a much larger clone is one base off. The rearrangement joins TRBV29-1 to TRBJ1-2; 9 bases map to TRBD1. CDR3 length: 14 amino acids. The germline V gene encodes CDR1 SQVTM and CDR2 ANQGSEA. The DNA of the CDR3 is TGCTGCATATACACCGGGACAGGGTTGTATGGCTACACCTTC. Encoded protein: CCIYTGTGLYGYTF.

This clonotype was seen ten or more times. This chain links TRBV29-1 with TRBJ2-1; TRBD1 matches 10 bases. CDR1 and CDR2 from the germline V gene are SQVTM and ANQGSEA. The CDR3 extends over 13 amino acids. Trimming at V came to 6 bases and at J to 4 bases, leaving 3 bases not matched to a gene. Here the CDR3 DNA reads TGCAGCGTCGCGGGACAGGGGTACAATGAGCAGTTCTTC. Its translation: CSVAGQGYNEQFF.

As to this clonotype: This could be a read error, since a much larger clone is one nucleotide away. The chain is built from TRBV7-8 and TRBJ2-2; 7 bases match TRBD1. This CDR3 spans 14 amino acids. From germline, CDR1 is SGHVS and CDR2 FQNEAQ. CDR3 bases: TGTGCCAGCAAGGGGGCAAGGAACCCCGGGGAGCTGTTTTTT. It codes for CASKGARNPGELFF.

Written as DNA, the CDR3 is TGTGCCAGCAGTGAACGGAGGGGTTCAGGCATTCAGTACTTC. This encodes CASSERRGSGIQYF. The chain carries TRBV2 and TRBJ2-4, with a weak D call TRBD2 (6 bases). Germline loops: CDR1 SNHLY, CDR2 FYNNEI. The CDR3 covers 14 residues. V was clipped by 2 bases and J by 9 bases, with 14 bases between them. The variable domain in full, with the rest retrieved from reference TRBV2 and TRBJ2-4, is EPEVTQTPSHQVTQMGQEVILRCVPISNHLYFYWYRQILGQKVEFLVSFYNNEISEKSEIFDDQFSVERPDGSNFTLKIRSTKLEDSAMYFCASSERRGSGIQYFGAGTRLSVL.